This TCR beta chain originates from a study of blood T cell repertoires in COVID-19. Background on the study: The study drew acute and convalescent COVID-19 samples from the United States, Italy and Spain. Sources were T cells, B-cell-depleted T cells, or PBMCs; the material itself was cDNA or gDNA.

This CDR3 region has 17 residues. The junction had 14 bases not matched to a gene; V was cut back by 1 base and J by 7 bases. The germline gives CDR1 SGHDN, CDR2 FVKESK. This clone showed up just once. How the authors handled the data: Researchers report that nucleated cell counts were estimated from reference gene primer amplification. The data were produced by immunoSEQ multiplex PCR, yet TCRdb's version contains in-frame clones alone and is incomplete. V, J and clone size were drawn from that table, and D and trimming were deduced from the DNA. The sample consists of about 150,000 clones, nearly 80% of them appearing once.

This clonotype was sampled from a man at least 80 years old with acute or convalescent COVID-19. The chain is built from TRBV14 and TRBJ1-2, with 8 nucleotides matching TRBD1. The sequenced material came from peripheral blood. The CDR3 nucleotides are TGTGCCAGCAGCCAAGTTTCAGGGGGCTACCTTCTACGTGGCTACACCTTC. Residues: CASSQVSGGYLLRGYTF.